The source of this TCR beta chain is a study of OX40 agonist ivuxolimab in advanced cancers. Study details: An agonistic anti-OX40 (CD134) antibody, ivuxolimab, was used to treat the patients. Patients with prior anti-PD-1, anti-PD-L1 or anti-CTLA-4 therapy were eligible; 40% had some.

Study conclusions and caveats: Some of the nonresponding patients also showed low levels of normalized T-cell clonal expansion. Mean expanded clone counts were higher in CD8+ than CD4+ T cells.

This clone appeared once. Its matching antigen is unknown. Trimming took 4 bases from V and 5 from J, leaving 5 bases between them. The CDR3 spans 11 residues. CDR1 is SQVTM, CDR2 ANQGSEA, per germline. Using immunoSEQ multiplex PCR, the repertoire was profiled, and TCRdb retains in-frame clones only, with some absent. The data show around 67,000 clones, 87% seen once. This TCR was recovered from an adult with an advanced solid tumor such as melanoma, head and neck, liver or kidney cancer. The rearrangement uses TRBV29-1 and TRBJ1-4, with D perhaps TRBD1 (5 bases). Here the sequenced sample was CD4+ or CD8+ T cells sorted from blood, taken in a trial of the OX40 agonist ivuxolimab. The CDR3 reads CSVGGNEKLFF. The CDR3, as DNA: TGCAGCGTTGGGGGGAATGAAAAACTGTTTTTT.